These 10 T cell receptor beta chains were sequenced from one sample in a study of persistence of HIV-infected CD4 T cells. The libraries were made with immunoSEQ version 4 in survey mode. Repertoires were generated with immunoSEQ multiplex PCR, while TCRdb's copy carries only in-frame clones and drops some. The table lists tens of thousands of clones, 75% to 85% of them singletons. These receptors' antigens are unknown. The stimulus was lysate of CMV-infected fibroblasts, roughly 9.2 ug/mL. Sorted nonresponding memory CD4+ T cells were CD40L-negative, CD69-negative, CD45RO-high. The material was CD4+ T cells sorted from PBMCs after roughly 17-hour stimulation, obtained from a patient who received antiretroviral therapy. The receptors here all came from an adult man with HIV who was CMV-seropositive.

The CDR3 sequence is CASSLNSGRVETQYF. Here the CDR3 DNA reads TGTGCCAGCAGCTTAAATAGCGGGAGAGTAGAGACCCAGTACTTC. The gene calls are TRBV7-7 and TRBJ2-5; 9 bases match TRBD2. The length of the CDR3 is 15 residues. V gave up 2 bases and J gave up 4 bases; unmatched junction bases: 5. Looked up from germline, CDR1 is SSHAT and CDR2 is FNYEAQ (reference sequence).

The rearrangement uses TRBV4-1 and TRBJ2-7; tentative D call: TRBD1 (6 bases). Between the trimmed V and J ends, which lost 4 bases and 2 bases, there was a span of 21 bases. Germline V gene lookup returns CDR1 MGHRA and CDR2 YSYEKL. This CDR3 spans 17 amino acids. The CDR3 DNA sequence: TGCGCCAGCAGCCTTTCTCCCGGGACATCCGACCCCTACGAGCAGTACTTC. Its translation is CASSLSPGTSDPYEQYF.

This clone occurred a few times. In DNA form, the CDR3 reads TGTGCCAGCAGCCGGTCGGGGACAGATACGCAGTATTTT. Amino acid sequence: CASSRSGTDTQYF. V usage is TRBV7-9 and J usage is TRBJ2-3; possible D gene TRBD2, 5 bases. CDR1 is SEHNR and CDR2 is FQNEAQ in the germline V gene (reference sequence). The V end lost 5 bases, the J end lost 3 bases, and 9 bases lay between the germline ends. CDR3 size: 13 residues.

This chain uses TRBV5-5 with TRBJ2-1, with 15 bases matching TRBD2. V lost 4 bases, J lost 4 bases, and 3 bases stayed unmatched. This CDR3 is built from 16 residues. The germline gives CDR1 SGHKS, CDR2 YYEKEE (reference sequence). The CDR3 is CASSPGTSGRYNEQFF. Written as DNA, the CDR3 is TGTGCCAGCAGCCCAGGGACTAGCGGGAGGTACAATGAGCAGTTCTTC.

The genes are TRBV27 and TRBJ1-3; D is ambiguous. Germline V lookup: CDR1 MNHEY, CDR2 SMNVEV (reference sequence). This CDR3 has 17 amino acids. The ends were cut back, 3 bases at V and 0 bases at J, with 15 bases in the middle. CDR3 DNA sequence: TGTGCCAGCAGTTTGGCCGGACCGTCCAGCTCTGGAAACACCATATATTTT. This gives the protein CASSLAGPSSSGNTIYF.

This clone was observed a handful of times. The chain uses TRBV19 and TRBJ1-5, with 8 bases identical to TRBD1. V shed 8 bases and J 0 bases; nucleotides not matched to a gene: 6. CDR3 size: 15 residues. Germline values: CDR1 LNHDA, CDR2 SQIVND (reference sequence). The CDR3 loop reads CASERTGYSNQPQHF. The CDR3 DNA reads TGTGCCAGTGAGAGGACAGGGTATAGCAATCAGCCCCAGCATTTT.

This rearrangement joins TRBV19 to TRBJ1-2; 9 bases map to TRBD1. The germline CDR1 and CDR2 sequences are LNHDA and SQIVND (reference sequence). V was pared by 3 bases and J by 8 bases, with 10 bases of the junction left unmatched. The CDR3 has 15 amino acids. CDR3 residues: CASSIPPGQGRGYTF. CDR3 sequence (DNA): TGTGCCAGTAGTATTCCCCCGGGACAGGGTAGAGGCTACACCTTC.

V and J are TRBV5-6 and TRBJ2-1, with 8 bases lining up with TRBD1. The CDR3 length is 16 residues. The germline gives CDR1 SGHDT, CDR2 YYEEEE. The V and J ends lost 0 bases and 8 bases, in that order; junction bases with no gene match: 10. CDR3 region: CASSLAAGGRRDEQFF. In DNA, the CDR3 is TGTGCCAGCAGCTTGGCGGCAGGGGGCAGAAGGGATGAGCAGTTCTTC.

The genes are TRBV30 and TRBJ1-5, with TRBD1 matching 9 bases. After removal of 8 bases from V and 1 base from J, the junction contained 3 bases not matched to a gene. Germline CDR1 GTSNPN, CDR2 SVGIG (reference sequence). The CDR3 is 13 residues long. CDR3: CAADRGSNQPQHF. Here the CDR3 DNA reads TGTGCCGCCGACAGGGGGAGCAATCAGCCCCAGCATTTT.

The chain joins TRBV30 to TRBJ1-2; the D gene is possibly TRBD1 (6 bases). Trimming removed 5 bases from V and 8 bases from J, with 18 bases in between. Germline CDR1 and CDR2: GTSNPN and SVGIG (reference sequence). The CDR3 is 13 residues long. CDR3 bases: TGTGCCTGGGTCCCGCGCAGGGGTCACGGCTACACCTTC. It specifies CAWVPRRGHGYTF. The whole variable domain, filled in from reference TRBV30 and TRBJ1-2, reads SQTIHQWPATLVQPVGSPLSLECTVEGTSNPNLYWYRQAAGRGLQLLFYSVGIGQISSEVPQNLSASRPQDRQFILSSKKLLLSDSGFYLCAWVPRRGHGYTFGSGTRLTVV.